The clone carrying this T cell receptor (beta chain) has more than one count but fewer than ten. Its antigen is not known. The data were obtained in a study of EBV T-cell therapy then PD-1 blockade in nasopharyngeal carcinoma. Trimming stripped 3 bases from V and 2 bases from J, with 11 bases between. CDR1 is LNHDA, CDR2 SQIVND, per germline (reference sequence). This CDR3 contains 14 residues. Time point reported: 266 days after commencement of treatment, after nivolumab therapy. Treatment reported: AdE1-LMPpoly-expanded autologous EBV-specific T-cell therapy followed by anti-PD-1 nivolumab. Some clones are missing from TCRdb's copy, which holds only in-frame ones; the method was immunoSEQ multiplex PCR. Of 20,000 to 25,000 clones in the sample, approximately 79% were seen once.

The TCR sequence derives from a man in his forties with nasopharyngeal carcinoma. The source was CD8+ T cells from blood, collected around day 300 from a patient whose treatment included autologous EBV-specific T cells and nivolumab. The chain uses TRBV19 and TRBJ2-7, with D perhaps TRBD1 (7 bases). For the CDR3, the DNA is TGTGCCAGTAGTATGGAGGGGGCGCCCTACGAGCAGTACTTC. It encodes CASSMEGAPYEQYF.